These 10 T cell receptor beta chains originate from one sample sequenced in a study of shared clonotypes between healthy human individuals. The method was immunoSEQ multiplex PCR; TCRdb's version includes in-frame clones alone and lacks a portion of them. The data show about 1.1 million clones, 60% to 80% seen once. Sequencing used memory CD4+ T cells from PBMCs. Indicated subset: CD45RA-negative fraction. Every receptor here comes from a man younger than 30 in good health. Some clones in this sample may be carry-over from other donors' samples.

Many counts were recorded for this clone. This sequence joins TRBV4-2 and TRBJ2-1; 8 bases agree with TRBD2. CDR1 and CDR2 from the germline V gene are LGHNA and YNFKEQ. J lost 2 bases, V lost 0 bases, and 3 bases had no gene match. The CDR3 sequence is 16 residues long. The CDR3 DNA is TGTGCCAGCAGCCAAGATACAGCGGGGGCCTACAATGAGCAGTTCTTC. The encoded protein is CASSQDTAGAYNEQFF.

In DNA form, the CDR3 reads TGTGCCAGCAGTTCCGGACTAGCCGCCGAGACCCAGTACTTC. Translated: CASSSGLAAETQYF. The chain combines TRBV6-5 with TRBJ2-5; 8 positions agree with TRBD2. J was trimmed by 5 bases and V by 4 bases; bases with no gene match: 6. Germline lookup yields CDR1 MNHEY and CDR2 SVGAGI. CDR3 length: 14 residues.

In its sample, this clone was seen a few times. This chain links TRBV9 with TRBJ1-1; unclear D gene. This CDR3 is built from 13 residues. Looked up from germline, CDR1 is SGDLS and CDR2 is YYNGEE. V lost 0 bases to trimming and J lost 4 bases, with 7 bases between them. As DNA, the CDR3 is TGTGCCAGCAGCGTAGTGGTGAGCACTGAAGCTTTCTTT. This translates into CASSVVVSTEAFF.

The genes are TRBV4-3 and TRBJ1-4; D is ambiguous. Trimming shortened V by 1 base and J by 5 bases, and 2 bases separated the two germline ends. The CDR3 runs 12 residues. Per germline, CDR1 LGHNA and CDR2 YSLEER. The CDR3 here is CASSQGNEKLFF. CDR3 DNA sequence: TGCGCCAGCAGCCAAGGCAATGAAAAACTGTTTTTT.

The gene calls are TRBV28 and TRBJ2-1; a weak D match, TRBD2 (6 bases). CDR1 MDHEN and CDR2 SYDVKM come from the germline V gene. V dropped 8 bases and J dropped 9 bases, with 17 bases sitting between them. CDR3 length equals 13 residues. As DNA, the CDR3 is TGTGCCAGCGAGACTAGAGGGGTTGGTGAGCAGTTCTTC. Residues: CASETRGVGEQFF. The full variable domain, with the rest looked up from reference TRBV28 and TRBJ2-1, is DVKVTQSSRYLVKRTGEKVFLECVQDMDHENMFWYRQDPGLGLRLIYFSYDVKMKEKGDIPEGYSVSREKKERFSLILESASTNQTSMYLCASETRGVGEQFFGPGTRLTVL.

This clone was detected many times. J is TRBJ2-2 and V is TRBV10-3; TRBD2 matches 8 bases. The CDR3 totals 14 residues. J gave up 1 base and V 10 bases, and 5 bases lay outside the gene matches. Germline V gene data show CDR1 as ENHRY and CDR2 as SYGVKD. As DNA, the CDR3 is TGTGCCACACTAGCGGAACTGAACACCGGGGAGCTGTTTTTT. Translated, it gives CATLAELNTGELFF.

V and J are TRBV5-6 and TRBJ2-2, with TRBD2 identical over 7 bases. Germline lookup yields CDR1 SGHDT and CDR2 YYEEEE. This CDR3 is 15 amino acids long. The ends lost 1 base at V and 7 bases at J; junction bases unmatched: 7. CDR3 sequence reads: CASSLRSGGGGELFF. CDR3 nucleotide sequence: TGTGCCAGCAGCTTGAGGAGCGGCGGGGGCGGGGAGCTGTTTTTT.

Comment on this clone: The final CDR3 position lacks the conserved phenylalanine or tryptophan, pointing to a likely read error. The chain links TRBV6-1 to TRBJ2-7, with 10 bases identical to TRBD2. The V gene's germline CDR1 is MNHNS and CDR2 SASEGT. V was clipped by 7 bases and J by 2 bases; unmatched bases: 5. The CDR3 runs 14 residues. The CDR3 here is CASTRGLAAYEQYS. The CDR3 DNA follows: TGTGCCAGCACTAGAGGACTAGCGGCCTACGAGCAGTACTCC.

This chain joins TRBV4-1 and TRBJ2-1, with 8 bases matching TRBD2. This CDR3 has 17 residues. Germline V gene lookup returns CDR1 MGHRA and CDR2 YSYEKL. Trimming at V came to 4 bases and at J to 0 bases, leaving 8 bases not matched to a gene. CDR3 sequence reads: CASSRPRGESSYNEQFF. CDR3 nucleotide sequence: TGCGCCAGCAGCCGACCGCGGGGGGAAAGCTCCTACAATGAGCAGTTCTTC.

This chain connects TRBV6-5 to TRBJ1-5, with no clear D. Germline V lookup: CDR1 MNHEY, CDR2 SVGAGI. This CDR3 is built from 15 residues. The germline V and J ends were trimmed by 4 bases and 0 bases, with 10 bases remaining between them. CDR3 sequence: CASSSQVNSNQPQHF. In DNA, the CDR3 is TGTGCCAGCAGTTCCCAGGTGAATAGCAATCAGCCCCAGCATTTT.